The 6 T cell receptor beta chains below come from one sample, sequenced in a study of blood T cell repertoires in COVID-19. Sequenced by immunoSEQ multiplex PCR; TCRdb stores in-frame clones only, minus some. The sample carries 250,000 to 350,000 clones, 84% recorded once. Sample: peripheral blood. The receptors here all came from a person aged 65-85 years with COVID-19, enrolled during active disease.

This clone appeared once. This chain joins TRBV5-6 and TRBJ2-3; TRBD2 agrees at 10 bases. This CDR3 comprises 18 residues. After removal of 3 bases from V and 0 bases from J, the junction contained 10 bases not matched to a gene. Germline V gene sequence: CDR1 SGHDT, CDR2 YYEEEE. The CDR3 region is CASSSRRLAGVSTDTQYF. In DNA form, the CDR3 reads TGTGCCAGCAGCTCCAGGCGGCTAGCGGGAGTTAGCACAGATACGCAGTATTTT.

The chain is built from TRBV9 and TRBJ1-1; TRBD1 aligns across 7 bases. V was clipped by 3 bases and J by 0 bases; unmatched bases: 8. CDR1 is SGDLS, CDR2 YYNGEE, per germline. This CDR3 comprises 16 residues. The CDR3 sequence is CASSGVRDSMNTEAFF. The CDR3 region has the DNA TGTGCCAGCAGCGGCGTTAGGGACAGTATGAACACTGAAGCTTTCTTT. Full variable domain (remainder filled in from reference TRBV9 and TRBJ1-1): DSGVTQTPKHLITATGQRVTLRCSPRSGDLSVYWYQQSLDQGLQFLIQYYNGEERAKGNILERFSAQQFPDLHSELNLSSLELGDSALYFCASSGVRDSMNTEAFFGQGTRLTVV.

The sample holds a few counts of this clone. This chain uses TRBV20-1 with TRBJ2-7; 7 bases match TRBD1. Germline V gene lookup returns CDR1 DFQATT and CDR2 SNEGSKA (reference sequence). The CDR3 spans 11 residues. With V trimmed by 3 bases and J by 6 bases, 2 bases remained unmatched. The CDR3 here is CSARTGSEQYF. Written as DNA, the CDR3 is TGCAGTGCTAGGACAGGGAGCGAGCAGTACTTC.

This chain uses TRBV27 with TRBJ2-1, with TRBD2 as a possible D gene (6 bases). CDR1 MNHEY and CDR2 SMNVEV come from the germline V gene (reference sequence). The ends were cut back, 3 bases at V and 3 bases at J, with 12 bases in the middle. The CDR3 is made up of 15 amino acids. The CDR3, as DNA: TGTGCCAGCAGTTTTAGCGGAGTCCTCTACAATGAGCAGTTCTTC. As protein: CASSFSGVLYNEQFF.

This rearrangement joins TRBV5-1 to TRBJ2-1; tentatively, D is TRBD1 (5 bases). Germline lookup yields CDR1 SGHRS and CDR2 YFSETQ. The ends were cut back, 4 bases at V and 5 bases at J, with 16 bases in the middle. The CDR3 loop spans 15 amino acids. The CDR3 reads CASSPRVGADNEQFF. CDR3 in DNA: TGCGCCAGCAGCCCCAGGGTTGGGGCCGACAATGAGCAGTTCTTC.

The J gene is TRBJ2-5, the V gene TRBV7-2, with TRBD1 as a possible D gene (8 bases). Germline CDR1 and CDR2: SGHTA and FQGNSA. V lost 5 bases and J lost 5, with 18 bases in between. The CDR3 is 15 amino acids. CDR3 bases: TGTGCCAGCAGCCTCAGGACAGGGCGGGGGGAGACCCAGTACTTC. Translating gives CASSLRTGRGETQYF.